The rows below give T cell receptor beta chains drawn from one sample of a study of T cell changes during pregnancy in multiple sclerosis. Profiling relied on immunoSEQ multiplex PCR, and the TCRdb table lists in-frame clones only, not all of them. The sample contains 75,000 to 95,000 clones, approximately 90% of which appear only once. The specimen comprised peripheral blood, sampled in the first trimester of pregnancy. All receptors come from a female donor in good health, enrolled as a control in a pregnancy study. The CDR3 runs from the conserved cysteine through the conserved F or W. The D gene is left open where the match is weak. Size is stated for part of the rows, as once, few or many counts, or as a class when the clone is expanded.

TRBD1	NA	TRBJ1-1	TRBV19	CASLRDRRTNTEAFF	TGTGCCAGCCTCCGGGACAGAAGAACGAACACTGAAGCTTTCTTT
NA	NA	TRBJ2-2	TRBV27	CASSLPSRVNTGELFF	TGTGCCAGCAGTTTACCGTCCAGGGTGAACACCGGGGAGCTGTTTTTT
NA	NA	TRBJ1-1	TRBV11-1	CASSPARWGGTEAFF	TGTGCCAGCAGCCCCGCAAGATGGGGGGGCACTGAAGCTTTCTTT
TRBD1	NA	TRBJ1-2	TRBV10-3	CAINADRDRGNGYTF	TGTGCCATCAACGCGGACCGGGACAGGGGTAATGGCTACACCTTC
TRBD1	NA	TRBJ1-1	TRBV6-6	CAGKPTGDESEAFF	TGTGCCGGGAAACCGACAGGGGACGAGTCTGAAGCTTTCTTT
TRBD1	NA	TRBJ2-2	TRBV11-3	CASSLNPGTGNTGELFF	TGTGCCAGCAGCTTAAACCCCGGGACAGGGAACACCGGGGAGCTGTTTTTT
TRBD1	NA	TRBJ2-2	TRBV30	CAWRSTGSGELFF	TGTGCCTGGAGGTCGACAGGGTCGGGGGAGCTGTTTTTT
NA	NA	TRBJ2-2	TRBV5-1	CASSLAGLTGELFF	TGCGCCAGCAGCTTGGCAGGGCTTACCGGGGAGCTGTTTTTT
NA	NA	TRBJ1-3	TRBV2	CASSEGGSGNTIYF	TGTGCCAGCAGCGAGGGAGGCTCTGGAAACACCATATATTTT
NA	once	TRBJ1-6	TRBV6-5	CASRDRSSYNSPLHF	TGTGCCAGCAGAGACCGGAGCTCCTATAATTCACCCCTCCACTTT
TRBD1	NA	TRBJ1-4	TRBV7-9	CASSPRTGVNEKLFF	TGTGCCAGCAGCCCACGGACAGGGGTTAATGAAAAACTGTTTTTT
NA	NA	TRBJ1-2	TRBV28	CASSLRQRVNYGYTF	TGTGCCAGCAGTTTAAGACAGCGAGTTAACTATGGCTACACCTTC
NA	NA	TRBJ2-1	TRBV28	CASSLGGGIGEQFF	TGTGCCAGCAGTTTGGGGGGGGGCATCGGTGAGCAGTTCTTC
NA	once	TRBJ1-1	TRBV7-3	CASSRTPDMNTEAFF	TGTGCCAGCAGCCGGACACCGGACATGAACACTGAAGCTTTCTTT
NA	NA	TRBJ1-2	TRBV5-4	CASGPRVGFYGYTF	TGTGCCAGCGGACCCAGGGTAGGGTTCTATGGCTACACCTTC
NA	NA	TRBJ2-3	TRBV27	CASSPGGQQLDTQYF	TGTGCCAGCAGTCCAGGTGGTCAACAATTAGATACGCAGTATTTT
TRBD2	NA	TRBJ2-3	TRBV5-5	CASSLTSGGRDTQYF	TGTGCCAGCAGCTTGACTAGCGGGGGGAGAGATACGCAGTATTTT
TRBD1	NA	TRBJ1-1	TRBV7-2	CASSLIPRGLWTEAFF	TGTGCCAGCAGCTTAATACCCAGGGGGCTGTGGACTGAAGCTTTCTTT
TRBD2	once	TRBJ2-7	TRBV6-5	CASSLLAGGSYEQYF	TGTGCCAGCAGTTTGCTAGCGGGGGGCTCCTACGAGCAGTACTTC
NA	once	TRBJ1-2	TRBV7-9	CASEGRTSGYTF	TGTGCCAGCGAGGGTCGGACTTCTGGCTACACCTTC
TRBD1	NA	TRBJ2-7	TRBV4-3	CASSQDRDSPYEQYF	TGCGCCAGCAGCCAAGACCGGGACAGCCCCTACGAGCAGTACTTC
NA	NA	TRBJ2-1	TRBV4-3	CASSQAVESNEQFF	TGCGCCAGCAGCCAAGCTGTTGAGTCCAATGAGCAGTTCTTC
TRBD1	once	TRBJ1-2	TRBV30	CAWTRTGLFVGYTF	TGTGCCTGGACCCGGACAGGGCTCTTTGTTGGCTACACCTTC
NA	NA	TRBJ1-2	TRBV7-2	CASSSRGDVYGYTF	TGTGCCAGCAGCTCACGGGGGGACGTCTATGGCTACACCTTC
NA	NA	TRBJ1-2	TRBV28	CASTRGGSYGYTF	TGTGCCAGCACCCGCGGCGGATCATATGGCTACACCTTC
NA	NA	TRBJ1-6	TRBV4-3	CASSDSSSYNSPLHF	TGCGCCAGCAGCGACAGTAGCTCCTATAATTCACCCCTCCACTTT
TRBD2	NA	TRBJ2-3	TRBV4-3	CASSQLPSGGTDTQYF	TGCGCCAGCAGCCAACTCCCTAGCGGGGGCACAGATACGCAGTATTTT
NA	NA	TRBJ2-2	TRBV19	CASSIQGHTGELFF	TGTGCCAGTAGTATCCAGGGCCACACCGGGGAGCTGTTTTTT
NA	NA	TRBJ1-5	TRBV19	CASSIARQGQPQHF	TGTGCCAGTAGTATAGCGAGGCAGGGTCAGCCCCAGCATTTT
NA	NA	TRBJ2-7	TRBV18	CASSPTPFSGEQYF	TGTGCCAGCTCACCAACCCCCTTCAGTGGCGAGCAGTACTTC
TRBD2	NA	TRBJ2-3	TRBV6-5	CASRAGGPSDTQYF	TGTGCCAGCAGGGCGGGGGGGCCGTCAGATACGCAGTATTTT
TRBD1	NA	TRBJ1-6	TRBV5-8	CASSSGQGASPLHF	TGTGCCAGCAGCTCCGGACAGGGAGCTTCACCCCTCCACTTT
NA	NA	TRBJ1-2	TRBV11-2	CASSGRHQDINYGYTF	TGTGCCAGCAGCGGCCGACACCAGGATATTAACTATGGCTACACCTTC
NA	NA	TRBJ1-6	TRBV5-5	CASSLFSERETPLHF	TGTGCCAGCAGCTTATTTTCAGAACGGGAAACACCCCTCCACTTT
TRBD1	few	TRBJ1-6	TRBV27	CASSPLGTGTYNSPLHF	TGTGCCAGCAGTCCCCTCGGGACAGGAACCTATAATTCACCCCTCCACTTT
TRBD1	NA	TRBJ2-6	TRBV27	CASSSRGQGVYGANVLTF	TGTGCCAGCAGTTCTCGGGGACAGGGGGTTTACGGGGCCAACGTCCTGACTTTC
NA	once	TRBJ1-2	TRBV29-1	CSVESQGNGYTF	TGCAGCGTTGAATCCCAGGGTAATGGCTACACCTTC
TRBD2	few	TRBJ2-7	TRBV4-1	CASSESSGGAYEQYF	TGCGCCAGCAGCGAATCTAGCGGGGGGGCCTACGAGCAGTACTTC
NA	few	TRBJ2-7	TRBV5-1	CASREQPSYEQYF	TGCGCCAGCAGAGAACAACCCTCCTACGAGCAGTACTTC
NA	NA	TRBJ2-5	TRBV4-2	CASSGGASLETQYF	TGTGCCAGCAGCGGGGGGGCCTCGTTAGAGACCCAGTACTTC
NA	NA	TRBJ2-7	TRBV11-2	CASSSDLAKQYF	TGTGCCAGCAGCTCCGACCTAGCGAAGCAGTACTTC
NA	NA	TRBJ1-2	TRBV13	CASSLGLAGFDGYTF	TGTGCCAGCAGCTTAGGGCTCGCAGGGTTTGATGGCTACACCTTC
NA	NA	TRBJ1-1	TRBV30	CAWRVRSDTEAFF	TGTGCCTGGAGAGTACGGTCTGACACTGAAGCTTTCTTT
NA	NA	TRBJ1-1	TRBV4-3	CASSQVSYTEAFF	TGCGCCAGCAGCCAAGTTTCCTACACTGAAGCTTTCTTT
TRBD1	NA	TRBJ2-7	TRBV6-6	CASRTTGTYEQYF	TGTGCCAGCAGGACGACAGGGACCTACGAGCAGTACTTC
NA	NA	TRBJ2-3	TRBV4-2	CASSRTQGSDTQYF	TGTGCCAGCAGCCGGACACAGGGTTCAGATACGCAGTATTTT
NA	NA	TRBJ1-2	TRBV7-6	CASSSIGGADAYGYTF	TGTGCCAGCAGCTCCATAGGGGGGGCAGATGCCTATGGCTACACCTTC
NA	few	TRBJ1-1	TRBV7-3	CASSLGMQGEAFF	TGTGCCAGCAGCTTGGGTATGCAGGGTGAAGCTTTCTTT
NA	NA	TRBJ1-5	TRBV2	CASSELPRQVSNQPQHF	TGTGCCAGCAGTGAACTCCCCCGACAGGTATCGAATCAGCCCCAGCATTTT
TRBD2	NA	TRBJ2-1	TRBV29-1	CSVYSGGAYNEQFF	TGCAGCGTCTACAGCGGGGGGGCTTACAATGAGCAGTTCTTC